This entry features one T cell receptor (beta chain) sequence. No antigen is known for it. Assay: immunoSEQ multiplex PCR; the TCRdb copy retains only in-frame clones and omits some. The sample has more than 2 million clones, 90% to 95% seen once. The data stem from a study of shared clonotypes between healthy human individuals. Study observations and caveats: It was observed that 4% to 6% of naive CD4 clonotypes were shared across a handful of donors. Clonotype sharing among donors likely depends on sequencing depth. It was only blood that was sampled, and tissue repertoires likely differ. Clonotypes which were not shared had lower generation probabilities than clonotypes that all four donors shared.

The V gene lost 0 bases and the J gene lost 4 bases, with 9 bases spanning the gap. This CDR3 is built from 14 residues. Per germline, CDR1 SGHDN and CDR2 FVKESK. The chain joins TRBV14 to TRBJ1-2; the D is unclear. Source material: naive CD4+ T cells sorted from blood. Subset here: CD45RA+ positively selected. This clonotype was sampled from a man aged 18-30 years in good health. The CDR3 here is CASSQDSRSYGYTF. DNA for the CDR3: TGTGCCAGCAGCCAAGACTCCCGGAGCTATGGCTACACCTTC.